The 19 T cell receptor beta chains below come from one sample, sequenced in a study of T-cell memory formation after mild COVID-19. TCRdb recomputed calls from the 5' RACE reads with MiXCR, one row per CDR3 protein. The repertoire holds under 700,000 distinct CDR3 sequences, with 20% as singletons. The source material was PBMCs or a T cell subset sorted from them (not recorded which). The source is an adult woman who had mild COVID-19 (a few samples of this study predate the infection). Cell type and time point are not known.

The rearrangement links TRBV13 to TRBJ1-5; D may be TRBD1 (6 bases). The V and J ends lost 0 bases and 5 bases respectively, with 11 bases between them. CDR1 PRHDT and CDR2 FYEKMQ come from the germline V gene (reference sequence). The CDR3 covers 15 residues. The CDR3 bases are TGTGCCAGCAGCTTAGGTTACGGGGGCGATCAGCCCCAGCATTTT. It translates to CASSLGYGGDQPQHF.

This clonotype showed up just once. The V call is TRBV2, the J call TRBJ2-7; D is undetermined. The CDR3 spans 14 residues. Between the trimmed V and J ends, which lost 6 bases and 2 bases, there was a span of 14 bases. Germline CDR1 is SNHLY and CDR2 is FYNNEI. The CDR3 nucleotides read TGTGCCAGCAGCCCGCAGTCATTTGCCTACGAGCAGTACTTC. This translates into CASSPQSFAYEQYF.

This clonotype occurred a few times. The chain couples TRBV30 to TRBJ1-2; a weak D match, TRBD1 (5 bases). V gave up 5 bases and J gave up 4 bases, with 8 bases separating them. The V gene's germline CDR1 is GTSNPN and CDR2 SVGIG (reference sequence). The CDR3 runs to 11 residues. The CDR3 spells CAWGHFYGYTF. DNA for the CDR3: TGTGCCTGGGGACATTTCTATGGCTACACCTTC.

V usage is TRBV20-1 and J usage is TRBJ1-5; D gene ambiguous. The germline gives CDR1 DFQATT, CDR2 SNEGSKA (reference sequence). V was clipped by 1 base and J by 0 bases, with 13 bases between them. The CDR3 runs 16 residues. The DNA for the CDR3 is TGCAGTGCTAGAGTATCTCCCGGATATAGCAATCAGCCCCAGCATTTT. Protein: CSARVSPGYSNQPQHF.

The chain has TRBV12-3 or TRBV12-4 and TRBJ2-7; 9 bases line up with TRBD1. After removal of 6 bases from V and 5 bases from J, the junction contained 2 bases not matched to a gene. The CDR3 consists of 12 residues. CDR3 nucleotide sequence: TGTGCCAGCAGGGGGACAGGGCACGAGCAGTACTTC. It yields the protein CASRGTGHEQYF.

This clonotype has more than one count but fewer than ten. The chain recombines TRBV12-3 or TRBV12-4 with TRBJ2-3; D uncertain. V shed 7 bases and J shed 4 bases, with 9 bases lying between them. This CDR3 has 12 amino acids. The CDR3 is CASKTDADTQYF. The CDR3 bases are TGTGCCAGCAAAACAGACGCAGATACGCAGTATTTT.

In DNA form, the CDR3 reads TGTGCCAGCAGCGGTCCCGAAACAAACAATGAGCAGTTCTTC. This translates into CASSGPETNNEQFF. The chain links TRBV11-1 to TRBJ2-1; D call uncertain. Germline V gene lookup returns CDR1 SGHAT and CDR2 FQDESV (reference sequence). The V gene lost 5 bases and the J gene lost 5 bases, with 13 bases spanning the gap. The CDR3 runs to 14 residues. The variable domain in full, with the rest retrieved from reference TRBV11-1 and TRBJ2-1, is EAEVAQSPRYKITEKSQAVAFWCDPISGHATLYWYRQILGQGPELLVQFQDESVVDDSQLPKDRFSAERLKGVDSTLKIQPAELGDSAMYLCASSGPETNNEQFFGPGTRLTVL.

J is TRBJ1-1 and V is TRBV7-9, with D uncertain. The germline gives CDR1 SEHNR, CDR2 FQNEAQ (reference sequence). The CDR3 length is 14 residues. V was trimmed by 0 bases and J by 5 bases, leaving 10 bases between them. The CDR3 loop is CASSLAVLGTEAFF. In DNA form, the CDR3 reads TGTGCCAGCAGCTTAGCTGTACTGGGGACTGAAGCTTTCTTT. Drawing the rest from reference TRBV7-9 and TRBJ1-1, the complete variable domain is DTGVSQNPRHKITKRGQNVTFRCDPISEHNRLYWYRQTLGQGPEFLTYFQNEAQLEKSRLLSDRFSAERPKGSFSTLEIQRTEQGDSAMYLCASSLAVLGTEAFFGQGTRLTVV.

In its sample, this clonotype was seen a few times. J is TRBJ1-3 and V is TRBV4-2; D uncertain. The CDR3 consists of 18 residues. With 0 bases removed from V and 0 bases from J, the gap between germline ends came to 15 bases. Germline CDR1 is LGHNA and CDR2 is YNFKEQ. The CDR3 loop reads CASSQEWVRASSGNTIYF. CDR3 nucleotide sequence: TGTGCCAGCAGCCAAGAATGGGTTAGGGCCAGCTCTGGAAACACCATATATTTT.

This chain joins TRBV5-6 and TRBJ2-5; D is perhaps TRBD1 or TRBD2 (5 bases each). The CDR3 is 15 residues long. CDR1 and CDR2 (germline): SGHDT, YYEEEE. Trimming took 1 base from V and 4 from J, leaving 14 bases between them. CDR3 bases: TGTGCCAGCAGCTTGCGCAGGTCTGGGGGAGAGACCCAGTACTTC. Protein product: CASSLRRSGGETQYF.

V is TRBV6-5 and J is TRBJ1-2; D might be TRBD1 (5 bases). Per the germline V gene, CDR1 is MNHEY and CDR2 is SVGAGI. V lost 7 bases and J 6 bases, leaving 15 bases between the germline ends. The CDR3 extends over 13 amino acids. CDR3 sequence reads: CASTTWGIHGYTF. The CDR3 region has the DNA TGTGCCAGCACCACCTGGGGGATTCATGGCTACACCTTC.

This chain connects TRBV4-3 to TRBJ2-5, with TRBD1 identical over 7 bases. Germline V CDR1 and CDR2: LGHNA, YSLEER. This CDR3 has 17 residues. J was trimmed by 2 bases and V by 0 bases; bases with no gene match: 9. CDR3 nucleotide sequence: TGCGCCAGCAGCCAAGATCAAGCAGGGGGAACACAAGAGACCCAGTACTTC. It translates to CASSQDQAGGTQETQYF.

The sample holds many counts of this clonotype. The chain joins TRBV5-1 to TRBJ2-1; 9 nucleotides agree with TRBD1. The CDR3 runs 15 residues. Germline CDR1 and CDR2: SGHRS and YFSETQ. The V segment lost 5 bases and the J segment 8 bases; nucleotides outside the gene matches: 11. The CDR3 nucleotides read TGCGCCAGCAGATACCCCGGGACAGGGTTTGATGAGCAGTTCTTC. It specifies CASRYPGTGFDEQFF. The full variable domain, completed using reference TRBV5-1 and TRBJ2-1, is KAGVTQTPRYLIKTRGQQVTLSCSPISGHRSVSWYQQTPGQGLQFLFEYFSETQRNKGNFPGRFSGRQFSNSRSEMNVSTLELGDSALYLCASRYPGTGFDEQFFGPGTRLTVL.

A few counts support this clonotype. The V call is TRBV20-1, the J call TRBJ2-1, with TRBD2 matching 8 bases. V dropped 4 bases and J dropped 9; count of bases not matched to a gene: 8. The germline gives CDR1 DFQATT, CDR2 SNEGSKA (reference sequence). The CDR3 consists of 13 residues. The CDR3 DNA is TGCAGTGCTACCCCGGGACTAGTGATTGAGCAGTTCTTC. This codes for CSATPGLVIEQFF.

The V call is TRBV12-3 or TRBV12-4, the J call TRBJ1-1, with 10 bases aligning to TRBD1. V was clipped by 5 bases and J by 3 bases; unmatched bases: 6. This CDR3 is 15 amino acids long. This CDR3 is CASSPRGTGDTEAFF. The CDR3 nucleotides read TGTGCCAGCAGTCCCCGGGGGACAGGGGACACTGAAGCTTTCTTT.

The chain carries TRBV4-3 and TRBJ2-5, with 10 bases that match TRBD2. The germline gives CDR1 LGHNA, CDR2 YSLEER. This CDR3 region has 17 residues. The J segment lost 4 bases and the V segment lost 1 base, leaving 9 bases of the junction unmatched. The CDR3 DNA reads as TGCGCCAGCAGCCAAGGGATGGCTAGCGGGAGTGGAGAGACCCAGTACTTC. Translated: CASSQGMASGSGETQYF.

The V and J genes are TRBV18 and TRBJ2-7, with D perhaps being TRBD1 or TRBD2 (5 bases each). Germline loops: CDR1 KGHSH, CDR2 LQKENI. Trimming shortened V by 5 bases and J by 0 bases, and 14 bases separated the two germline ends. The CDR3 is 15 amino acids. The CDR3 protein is CASSARGGSSYEQYF. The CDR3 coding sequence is TGTGCCAGCTCAGCCCGTGGGGGAAGCTCCTACGAGCAGTACTTC.

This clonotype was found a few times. CDR3 in DNA: TGCAGGGCCTCCCCAGTAGGGACAGGGGCAACCCATGGCGAAAAACTGTTTTTT. It encodes CRASPVGTGATHGEKLFF. The rearrangement joins TRBV20-1 to TRBJ1-4; 10 bases are a match to TRBD1. This CDR3 has 18 residues. Germline V gene lookup returns CDR1 DFQATT and CDR2 SNEGSKA (reference sequence).

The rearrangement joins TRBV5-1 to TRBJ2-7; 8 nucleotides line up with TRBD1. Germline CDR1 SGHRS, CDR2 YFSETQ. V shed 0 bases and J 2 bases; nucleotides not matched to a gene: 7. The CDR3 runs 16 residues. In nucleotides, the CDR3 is TGCGCCAGCAGCTTGGGGACAGGGAGGAACCCCTACGAGCAGTACTTC. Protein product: CASSLGTGRNPYEQYF. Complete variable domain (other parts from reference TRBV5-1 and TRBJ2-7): KAGVTQTPRYLIKTRGQQVTLSCSPISGHRSVSWYQQTPGQGLQFLFEYFSETQRNKGNFPGRFSGRQFSNSRSEMNVSTLELGDSALYLCASSLGTGRNPYEQYFGPGTRLTVT.